This T cell receptor beta chain was captured by sequencing in a study of cytomegalovirus exposure and HLA in healthy donors. On this clone: The antigen is not known.

The PCR used 60 Vbeta and 13 Jbeta primers. This table comes from immunoSEQ multiplex PCR, and its TCRdb copy is limited to in-frame clones, with some not included. This table has under 200,000 clones, 86% appearing once. Findings and caveats of the study: Specificity of three CMV-associated chains for CMV antigens was verified in vitro. Trimming of TCR beta V- and J-genes showed a link, identified in a later analysis, to a missense DCLRE1C variant. Compared with the roughly 670-donor mean, an Asian-associated ancestry cluster reportedly had fewer N-insertions, according to a later analysis. Beyond CMV serostatus, there was no information to go on about immune exposure.

Trimming took off 4 bases at V and 6 bases at J, with 9 bases between the two ends. This CDR3 is 12 amino acids long. Germline V lookup: CDR1 SGHRS, CDR2 YFSETQ. The rearrangement joins TRBV5-1 to TRBJ2-3, with D unclear. The clonotype originates from a woman aged 18-30 years in good health and CMV-seronegative. The specimen sequenced was PBMCs. The CDR3 spells CASSAGEDTQYF. DNA for the CDR3: TGCGCCAGCAGCGCTGGAGAGGATACGCAGTATTTT.